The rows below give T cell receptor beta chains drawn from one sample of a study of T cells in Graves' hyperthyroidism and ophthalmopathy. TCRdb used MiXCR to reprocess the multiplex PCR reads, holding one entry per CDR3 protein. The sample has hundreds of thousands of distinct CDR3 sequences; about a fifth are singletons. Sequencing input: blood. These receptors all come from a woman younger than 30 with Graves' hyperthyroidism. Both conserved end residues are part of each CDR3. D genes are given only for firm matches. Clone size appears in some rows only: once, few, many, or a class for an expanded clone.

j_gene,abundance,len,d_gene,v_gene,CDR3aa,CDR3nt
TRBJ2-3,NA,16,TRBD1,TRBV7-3,CASSPRGHEPTDTQYW,TGTGCCAGCAGCCCCAGGGGGCACGAGCCCACAGATACGCAGTATTGG
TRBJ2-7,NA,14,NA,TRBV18,CASSPTESSYEQYF,TGTGCCAGCTCACCAACGGAGAGCTCCTACGAGCAGTACTTC
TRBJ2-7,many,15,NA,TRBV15,CATSRDYHSSYEQYF,TGTGCCACCAGCAGAGATTATCACAGCTCCTACGAGCAGTACTTC
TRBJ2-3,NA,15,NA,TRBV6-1,CASSASLQSTDTQYF,TGTGCCAGCAGTGCGTCGCTGCAGAGTACAGATACGCAGTATTTT
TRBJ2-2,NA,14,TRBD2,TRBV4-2,CASSQVLARGGLFF,TGTGCCAGCAGCCAAGTCCTAGCTCGGGGGGGGCTGTTTTTT
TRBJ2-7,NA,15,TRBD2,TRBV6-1,CASTQGSGGRYEQYF,TGTGCCAGCACCCAGGGGAGCGGGGGGAGATACGAGCAGTACTTC
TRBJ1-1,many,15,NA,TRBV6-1,CASSPFGQLNTEAFF,TGTGCCAGCAGCCCATTTGGCCAGTTGAACACTGAAGCTTTCTTT
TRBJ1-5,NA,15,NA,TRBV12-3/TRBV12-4,CASSSIGTGNQPQHF,TGTGCCAGCAGTTCTATAGGGACGGGCAATCAGCCCCAGCATTTT
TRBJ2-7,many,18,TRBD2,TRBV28,CASSLPRQGGGNSYEQYF,TGTGCCAGCAGTTTACCACGTCAAGGCGGGGGGAACTCCTACGAGCAGTACTTC
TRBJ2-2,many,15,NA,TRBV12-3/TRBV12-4,CASSLYDTNTGELFF,TGTGCCAGCAGTTTATATGACACGAACACCGGGGAGCTGTTTTTT
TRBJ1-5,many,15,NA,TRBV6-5,CASSYSRGAPQPQHF,TGTGCCAGCAGTTACTCGAGAGGGGCTCCACAGCCCCAGCATTTT
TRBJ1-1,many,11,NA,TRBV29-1,CSVVQGTEAFF,TGCAGCGTGGTACAGGGTACTGAAGCTTTCTTT
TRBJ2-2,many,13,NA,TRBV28,CASSIASTGELFF,TGTGCCAGCAGCATAGCCTCGACCGGGGAGCTGTTTTTT
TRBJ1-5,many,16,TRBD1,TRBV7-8,CASSLPGTGAIQPQHF,TGTGCCAGCAGCTTACCCGGGACAGGGGCTATCCAGCCCCAGCATTTT
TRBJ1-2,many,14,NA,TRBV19,CATTPGQANYGYTF,TGTGCTACCACCCCGGGACAAGCAAACTATGGCTACACCTTC
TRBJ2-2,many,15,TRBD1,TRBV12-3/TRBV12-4,CASSYRGSPPGELFF,TGTGCCAGCAGTTACAGGGGCTCACCCCCCGGGGAGCTGTTTTTT
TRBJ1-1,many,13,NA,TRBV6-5,CASSYHGQSEAFF,TGTGCCAGCAGTTATCACGGACAGTCTGAAGCTTTCTTT
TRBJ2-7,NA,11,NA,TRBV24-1,CATSDSHEQYF,TGTGCCACCAGTGATTCTCACGAGCAGTACTTC
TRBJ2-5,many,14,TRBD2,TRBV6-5,CASRGDYSIGTQYF,TGTGCCAGCAGGGGGGACTACTCTATAGGAACCCAGTACTTC
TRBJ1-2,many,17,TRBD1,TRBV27,CASSLTPPRTGLYGYTF,TGTGCCAGCAGTTTAACGCCACCTAGGACAGGCCTCTATGGCTACACCTTC
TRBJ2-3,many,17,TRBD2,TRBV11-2,CASSPLGAGGLLDTQYF,TGTGCCAGCAGCCCCCTCGGCGCGGGGGGTCTCCTAGATACGCAGTATTTT
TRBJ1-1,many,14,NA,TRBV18,CASSSSRAGTEAFF,TGTGCCAGCTCATCTTCGCGGGCGGGCACTGAAGCTTTCTTT
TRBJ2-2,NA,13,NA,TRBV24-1,CATTRANTGELFF,TGTGCCACCACCAGGGCGAACACCGGGGAGCTGTTTTTT
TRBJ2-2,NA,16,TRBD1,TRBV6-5,CASSSRRGPNTGELFF,TGTGCCAGCAGTTCCCGCAGGGGGCCGAACACCGGGGAGCTGTTTTTT
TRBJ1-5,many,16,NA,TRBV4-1,CASSPRGDERSQPQHF,TGCGCCAGCAGCCCGAGGGGGGACGAAAGGTCTCAGCCCCAGCATTTT
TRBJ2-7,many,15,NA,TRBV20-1,CSAQKFKGTAYEQYF,TGCAGTGCCCAGAAGTTTAAGGGTACGGCCTACGAGCAGTACTTC
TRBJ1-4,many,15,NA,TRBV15,CATSRALSTNEKLFF,TGTGCCACCAGCAGGGCACTATCAACTAATGAAAAACTGTTTTTT
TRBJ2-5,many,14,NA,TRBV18,CASSPDGTQETQYF,TGTGCCAGCTCCCCCGACGGGACCCAAGAGACCCAGTACTTC
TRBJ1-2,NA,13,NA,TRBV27,CASSFREGDGYTF,TGTGCCAGCAGTTTTCGGGAGGGGGATGGCTACACCTTC
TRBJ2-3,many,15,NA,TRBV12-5,CASGLVGGHTDTQYF,TGTGCTAGTGGTTTGGTGGGGGGACACACAGATACGCAGTATTTT
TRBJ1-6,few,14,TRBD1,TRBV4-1,CASSWGQENSPLHF,TGCGCCAGCAGCTGGGGACAGGAGAATTCACCCCTCCACTTT
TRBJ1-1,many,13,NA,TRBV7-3,CASSTTGWTEAFF,TGTGCCAGCAGCACAACGGGGTGGACTGAAGCTTTCTTT
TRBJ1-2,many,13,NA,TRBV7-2,CASSLASGYGYTF,TGTGCCAGCAGCTTAGCTAGCGGCTATGGCTACACCTTC
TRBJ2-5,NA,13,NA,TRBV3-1,CASSQVWSETQYF,TGTGCCAGCAGCCAAGTGTGGTCAGAGACCCAGTACTTC
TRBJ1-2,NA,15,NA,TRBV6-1,CASLALIAVPYGYTF,TGTGCCAGCCTCGCGTTGATCGCTGTCCCCTATGGCTACACCTTC
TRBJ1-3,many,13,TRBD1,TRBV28,CASAPGGRDTIYF,TGTGCCAGCGCACCAGGGGGAAGGGACACCATATATTTT
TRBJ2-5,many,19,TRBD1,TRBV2,CASSEALGKTGRQQETQYF,TGTGCCAGCAGTGAAGCGTTGGGGAAGACAGGGCGTCAACAAGAGACCCAGTACTTC